This T cell receptor beta chain was observed in a study of blood T cell repertoires in COVID-19. V shed 4 bases, J shed 5 bases, and the junction held 10 bases outside the gene matches. CDR1 and CDR2 (germline): LNHDA, SQIVND (reference sequence). The CDR3 is made up of 15 amino acids. Method: immunoSEQ multiplex PCR; TCRdb's copy keeps in-frame clones and lacks some. The table lists about 190,000 clones, under 80% of them singletons, with approximately 13% in the top ten. The chain carries TRBV19 and TRBJ1-1; 7 bases agree with TRBD1. Material for sequencing was peripheral blood. This TCR was recovered from a man aged 50-59 years who had recovered from COVID-19. The CDR3 spells CASSRNDREATEAFF. Here the CDR3 DNA reads TGTGCCAGTAGTAGGAACGACAGGGAGGCTACTGAAGCTTTCTTT.